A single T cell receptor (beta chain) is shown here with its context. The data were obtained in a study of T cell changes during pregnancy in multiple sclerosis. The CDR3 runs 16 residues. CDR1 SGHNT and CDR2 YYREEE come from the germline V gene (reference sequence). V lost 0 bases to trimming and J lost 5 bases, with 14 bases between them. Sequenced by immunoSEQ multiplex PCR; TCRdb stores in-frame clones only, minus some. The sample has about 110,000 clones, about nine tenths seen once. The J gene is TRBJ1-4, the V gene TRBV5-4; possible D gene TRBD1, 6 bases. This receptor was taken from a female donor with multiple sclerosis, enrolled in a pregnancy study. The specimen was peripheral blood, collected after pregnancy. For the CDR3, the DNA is TGTGCCAGCAGCTTGGAAAGGGGCACAGGGAATGAAAAACTGTTTTTT. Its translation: CASSLERGTGNEKLFF.